The 16 T cell receptor beta chains listed next were all sequenced from one sample in a study of blood T cells in healthy people across ages. Primers used in a second PCR of roughly 7 to 11 cycles were a sample-barcoded 5' primer and a J-beta primer mix. TCRdb called the 5' RACE reads again in MiXCR, with one record for every CDR3 protein. The sample shows fewer than 2 million distinct CDR3 sequences, 35% to 50% of them seen only once. Sequencing used blood. Every receptor here comes from a human donor in good health.

This clonotype was found a few times. CDR3 coding DNA: TGCAGCGCCGATCGGACAGGGCGCAACTATGGCTACACCTTC. It is translated as CSADRTGRNYGYTF. The chain employs TRBV29-1 and TRBJ1-2; 8 bases line up with TRBD1. The germline gives CDR1 SQVTM, CDR2 ANQGSEA. V trimming: 7 bases; J trimming: 2 bases; junction bases outside the gene matches: 9. This CDR3 comprises 14 residues.

This clonotype was seen a few times. This chain links TRBV4-2 with TRBJ1-2, with D possibly TRBD1 on 6 matching bases. This CDR3 has 14 amino acids. The germline V gene encodes CDR1 LGHNA and CDR2 YNFKEQ. V lost 3 bases, J lost 5 bases, and 13 bases lay in between. The CDR3 is CASSHGQTTYGYTF. In nucleotides, the CDR3 is TGTGCCAGCAGCCACGGACAGACTACGTATGGCTACACCTTC.

This clonotype was picked up a small number of times. The V call is TRBV6-5, the J call TRBJ1-2, with D unclear. The CDR3 is 13 amino acids. Trimming took 5 bases from V and 3 from J, leaving 10 bases between them. CDR1 is MNHEY and CDR2 is SVGAGI in the germline V gene. CDR3 sequence reads: CASSRDIDYGYTF. The CDR3 DNA is TGTGCCAGCAGTAGGGATATAGACTATGGCTACACCTTC.

The V and J genes are TRBV7-2 and TRBJ2-1; possible D gene TRBD1, 6 bases. The CDR3 has 16 residues. In germline, CDR1 is SGHTA, CDR2 FQGNSA. The V end was cut by 5 bases, the J end by 0 bases, with 14 bases between. CDR3 sequence reads: CASSKGHRSSYNEQFF. CDR3 coding DNA: TGTGCCAGCAGCAAGGGACATCGGAGCTCCTACAATGAGCAGTTCTTC.

The chain uses TRBV6-5 and TRBJ1-1; TRBD1 aligns across 9 bases. The junction had 9 bases not matched to a gene; V was cut back by 5 bases and J by 5 bases. The germline V gene has CDR1 MNHEY and CDR2 SVGAGI. The CDR3 is made up of 15 amino acids. CDR3: CASSKATGGWTEAFF. The CDR3 DNA reads TGTGCCAGCAGTAAGGCGACAGGGGGATGGACTGAAGCTTTCTTT.

This clonotype was detected a few times. The chain combines TRBV6-1 with TRBJ2-3; D gene uncertain. Germline CDR1 MNHNS, CDR2 SASEGT. V shed 2 bases and J shed 0 bases, with 12 bases lying between them. The CDR3 totals 16 residues. This CDR3 is CASSELVGQSTDTQYF. Here the CDR3 DNA reads TGTGCCAGCAGTGAATTAGTAGGGCAGAGCACAGATACGCAGTATTTT.

This clonotype was recorded a few times. The genes are TRBV7-3 and TRBJ2-5; 7 bases fit TRBD1. Germline CDR1 is SGHTA and CDR2 is FQGTGA. Losses at the gene ends were 1 base for V and 4 bases for J; bases not matched to a gene: 6. The CDR3 runs 15 residues. The CDR3 is CASSLMLTGIETQYF. CDR3 in DNA: TGTGCCAGCAGCTTAATGCTGACAGGGATAGAGACCCAGTACTTC.

The chain combines TRBV6-5 with TRBJ2-1; 12 bases agree with TRBD2. The CDR3 sequence is 12 residues long. Trimming removed 7 bases from V and 14 bases from J; junction bases left unmatched: 6. CDR1 and CDR2 (germline): MNHEY, SVGAGI. The CDR3 loop is CASTGLAGGEFF. The CDR3 DNA is TGTGCCAGCACGGGACTAGCGGGTGGCGAGTTCTTC.

This chain links TRBV12-3 or TRBV12-4 with TRBJ2-3, with TRBD2 matching over 10 bases. Losses at the gene ends were 5 bases for V and 8 bases for J; bases not matched to a gene: 16. The CDR3 covers 17 residues. This CDR3 is CASSPLAGGGLDGTQYF. As DNA, the CDR3 is TGTGCCAGCAGTCCCTTAGCGGGGGGTGGCTTAGATGGTACGCAGTATTTT.

The chain couples TRBV25-1 to TRBJ2-5; 7 bases are a match to TRBD2. Judging by the DNA end, TRBJ2-7 fits better; the J call may be wrong. Germline values: CDR1 MGHDK, CDR2 SYGVNS. This CDR3 comprises 13 residues. The CDR3 loop is CASSLSGEGEQYF. The CDR3 coding sequence is TGTGCCAGCAGTTTATCGGGGGAGGGCGAGCAGTACTTC.

This clonotype came up many times. This rearrangement joins TRBV7-9 to TRBJ2-5; TRBD2 matches at 14 bases. CDR1 is SEHNR, CDR2 FQNEAQ, per germline (reference sequence). The CDR3 runs 22 residues. The trim removed 4 bases at V and 1 base at J, leaving 20 bases unmatched. The DNA for the CDR3 is TGTGCCAGCAGCTCACCGACGGCTCCGGGACTAGCGGGGGCGGAATTCCAAGAGACCCAGTACTTC. Protein product: CASSSPTAPGLAGAEFQETQYF.

This clonotype has more than one count but fewer than ten. The chain couples TRBV4-3 to TRBJ2-1, with 10 bases that match TRBD2. Looked up from germline, CDR1 is LGHNA and CDR2 is YSLEER. This CDR3 contains 17 residues. V dropped 0 bases and J dropped 9; count of bases not matched to a gene: 11. This CDR3 is CASSQDYRVAGGLEQFF. In DNA form, the CDR3 reads TGCGCCAGCAGCCAAGATTATCGGGTAGCGGGGGGTCTTGAGCAGTTCTTC.

The rearrangement joins TRBV6-5 to TRBJ1-5; TRBD1 agrees at 7 bases. J gave up 4 bases and V 5 bases, and 5 bases lay outside the gene matches. From germline, CDR1 is MNHEY and CDR2 SVGAGI. This CDR3 has 14 amino acids. This CDR3 is CASSDRQGNQPQHF. The CDR3 coding sequence is TGTGCCAGCAGTGACCGACAGGGAAATCAGCCCCAGCATTTT.

This clonotype was detected many times. The chain has TRBV6-5 and TRBJ1-1; perhaps TRBD1 as D (6 bases). V lost 5 bases and J lost 12, with 16 bases in between. Germline V gene data show CDR1 as MNHEY and CDR2 as SVGAGI. This CDR3 contains 12 residues. This chain's CDR3 is CASSMGGGATFF. The DNA for the CDR3 is TGTGCCAGCAGTATGGGTGGGGGGGCCACTTTCTTT.

Ten or more counts support this clonotype. The chain recombines TRBV7-2 with TRBJ1-1, with 7 bases matching TRBD1. The CDR3 sequence is 13 residues long. V lost 5 bases and J lost 5; bases outside the gene matches: 5. The germline gives CDR1 SGHTA, CDR2 FQGNSA. Here the CDR3 DNA reads TGTGCCAGCAGCATTACAGGGGTAACTGAAGCTTTCTTT. As protein: CASSITGVTEAFF.

V and J are TRBV6-5 and TRBJ1-2, with a tentative D call TRBD1 (5 bases). The V end lost 6 bases, the J end lost 6 bases, and 14 bases lay between the germline ends. CDR1 MNHEY and CDR2 SVGAGI come from the germline V gene. This CDR3 is 13 amino acids long. Written as DNA, the CDR3 is TGTGCCAGCAGCAAACAGGCCCTCCATGGCTACACCTTC. Its protein product is CASSKQALHGYTF.